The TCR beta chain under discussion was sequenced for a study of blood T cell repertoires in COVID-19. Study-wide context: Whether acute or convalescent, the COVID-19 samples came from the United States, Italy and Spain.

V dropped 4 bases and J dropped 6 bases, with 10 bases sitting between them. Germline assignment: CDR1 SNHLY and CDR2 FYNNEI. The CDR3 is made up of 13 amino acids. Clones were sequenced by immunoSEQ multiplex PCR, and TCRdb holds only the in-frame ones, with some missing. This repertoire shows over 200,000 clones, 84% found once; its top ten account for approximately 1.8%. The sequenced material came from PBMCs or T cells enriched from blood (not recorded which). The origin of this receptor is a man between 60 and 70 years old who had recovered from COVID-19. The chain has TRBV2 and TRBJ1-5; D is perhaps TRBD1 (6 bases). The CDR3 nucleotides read TGTGCCAGCAGTGCCAGGGGTGGTCAGCCCCAGCATTTT. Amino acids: CASSARGGQPQHF.